This T cell receptor beta chain is drawn from a study of CDR3 diversity in severe acne. There are a few counts of this clonotype. Germline values: CDR1 DFQATT, CDR2 SNEGSKA (reference sequence). V lost 0 bases and J 4 bases, leaving 9 bases between the germline ends. The CDR3 consists of 13 residues. TCRdb analysed the PCR reads with MiXCR anew, one entry per CDR3 protein. There are under 95,000 distinct CDR3 sequences in the sample; 48% occur only once, and around 10% lies in the top ten. The sequence was obtained from a male donor in good health, serving as a control. Sequencing input: blood. The rearrangement joins TRBV20-1 to TRBJ2-5; D is uncertain. The DNA for the CDR3 is TGCAGTGCTAGAGATCGGACGGGAGAGACCCAGTACTTC. This codes for CSARDRTGETQYF.